One sample yielded the 22 T cell receptor beta chains listed below, sequenced in a study of blood T cell repertoires in COVID-19. TCRdb keeps only in-frame clones here, not all; method: immunoSEQ multiplex PCR. This sample has about 59,000 clones, with over 70% found just once. Sample: peripheral blood. The receptors stem from a woman aged 50 to 60 with active or convalescent COVID-19.

The chain is built from TRBV5-1 and TRBJ1-2; tentative D call: TRBD1 (5 bases). Trimming removed 0 bases at V and 2 bases at J, with 8 bases between. The germline CDR1 and CDR2 sequences are SGHRS and YFSETQ. This CDR3 is 14 amino acids long. The CDR3 DNA sequence: TGCGCCAGCAGCTTGGGGCAGGGAAACTATGGCTACACCTTC. Amino acid sequence: CASSLGQGNYGYTF.

This clone appeared once. V and J are TRBV30 and TRBJ1-6, with 7 bases that match TRBD1. The germline V gene has CDR1 GTSNPN and CDR2 SVGIG (reference sequence). The V and J ends lost 4 bases and 0 bases, in that order; junction bases with no gene match: 3. The CDR3 consists of 15 residues. Here the CDR3 DNA reads TGTGCCTGGACAAGGGACAGCTCCTATAATTCACCCCTCCACTTT. This encodes CAWTRDSSYNSPLHF.

The chain joins TRBV20-1 to TRBJ2-2; D is perhaps TRBD1 (6 bases). CDR1 and CDR2 (germline): DFQATT, SNEGSKA (reference sequence). V lost 3 bases and J 0 bases, leaving 8 bases between the germline ends. The CDR3 runs to 14 residues. The CDR3 here is CSASRQANTGELFF. In DNA, the CDR3 is TGCAGTGCTAGTCGACAGGCGAACACCGGGGAGCTGTTTTTT.

This chain uses TRBV19 with TRBJ1-5; D is possibly TRBD1 (6 bases). V gave up 4 bases and J gave up 10 bases, with 23 bases separating them. Germline lookup yields CDR1 LNHDA and CDR2 SQIVND (reference sequence). This CDR3 has 16 amino acids. In DNA, the CDR3 is TGTGCCAGTAGTACAGGGGAGACATTCGATTATGTTCCCCAGCATTTT. This sequence encodes CASSTGETFDYVPQHF.

This clone turned up a few times. CDR3: CASSQEPEGNTEAFF. CDR3 bases: TGTGCCAGCAGCCAAGAACCGGAGGGGAACACTGAAGCTTTCTTT. This chain uses TRBV4-2 with TRBJ1-1; D is unclear. CDR3 length: 15 residues. Between the trimmed V and J ends, which lost 0 bases and 1 base, there was a span of 9 bases. Per germline, CDR1 LGHNA and CDR2 YNFKEQ.

V is TRBV30 and J is TRBJ1-1; no definite D call. V was shortened by 3 bases and J by 7 bases, with 15 bases between the two germline ends. The CDR3 sequence is 13 residues long. Germline values: CDR1 GTSNPN, CDR2 SVGIG (reference sequence). CDR3 loop: CAWSRSASGEAFF. The DNA of the CDR3 is TGTGCCTGGAGCCGGTCCGCGTCGGGTGAAGCTTTCTTT.

V usage is TRBV5-8 and J usage is TRBJ2-1; TRBD2 matches 10 bases. Germline-derived CDR1 and CDR2 are SGHTS and YDEGEE. The length of the CDR3 is 14 residues. V was clipped by 3 bases and J by 8 bases; unmatched bases: 5. The CDR3 DNA is TGTGCCAGCAGCTGGCCGGGACTAGCGTATGAGCAGTTCTTC. It translates to CASSWPGLAYEQFF.

There are a few counts of this clone. The chain employs TRBV11-2 and TRBJ2-2, with a weak D call TRBD2 (5 bases). CDR1 SGHAT and CDR2 FQNNGV come from the germline V gene. The V and J ends lost 6 bases and 7 bases respectively, with 15 bases between them. There are 14 residues in the CDR3. CDR3: CASRFSGFSGELFF. The CDR3 coding sequence is TGTGCCAGCAGGTTCTCGGGGTTCAGCGGGGAGCTGTTTTTT.

This sequence joins TRBV12-3 or TRBV12-4 and TRBJ2-7, with no clear D. V was pared by 4 bases and J by 6 bases, with 13 bases between. The CDR3 is made up of 13 amino acids. The CDR3: CASSSLTGTEQYF. CDR3 coding DNA: TGTGCCAGCAGTTCCTTAACGGGTACCGAGCAGTACTTC.

The chain combines TRBV6-5 with TRBJ1-1, with a tentative D call TRBD1 (5 bases). Between the trimmed V and J ends, which lost 6 bases and 0 bases, there was a span of 14 bases. CDR1 MNHEY and CDR2 SVGAGI come from the germline V gene. The CDR3 runs 15 residues. The CDR3 protein is CASSSAGLLNTEAFF. CDR3 coding DNA: TGTGCCAGCAGCTCGGCGGGACTACTGAACACTGAAGCTTTCTTT.

This chain joins TRBV7-2 and TRBJ1-6; possibly TRBD1 for D (5 bases). The CDR3 is made up of 16 amino acids. CDR1 is SGHTA and CDR2 is FQGNSA in the germline V gene. With 5 bases removed from V and 5 bases from J, the gap between germline ends came to 16 bases. In DNA form, the CDR3 reads TGTGCCAGCAGCCCGGACGGGGGATTTAATAATTCACCCCTCCACTTT. As protein: CASSPDGGFNNSPLHF.

The V and J genes are TRBV5-1 and TRBJ1-3; the match to TRBD1 covers 7 bases. Per the germline V gene, CDR1 is SGHRS and CDR2 is YFSETQ. V shed 4 bases, J shed 0 bases, and the junction held 7 bases outside the gene matches. This CDR3 region has 16 residues. The CDR3 nucleotides read TGCGCCAGCAGCGTCAGGGGGATAAGCTCTGGAAACACCATATATTTT. Encoded protein: CASSVRGISSGNTIYF.

The gene calls are TRBV7-8 and TRBJ2-7; 8 bases agree with TRBD1. This CDR3 is 15 amino acids long. The V gene end was trimmed by 1 base and the J gene end by 4 bases; junction bases not matched to a gene: 6. Per the germline V gene, CDR1 is SGHVS and CDR2 is FQNEAQ. As DNA, the CDR3 is TGTGCCAGCAGCTTAGATGGACAGGGAGAATACGAGCAGTACTTC. Amino acid sequence: CASSLDGQGEYEQYF.

The chain recombines TRBV27 with TRBJ2-1; 7 positions match TRBD1. Germline V gene lookup returns CDR1 MNHEY and CDR2 SMNVEV (reference sequence). J lost 2 bases, V lost 6 bases, and 7 bases had no gene match. The CDR3 sequence is 15 residues long. CDR3 sequence (DNA): TGTGCCAGCAGATACGGGACAGAACCCTACAATGAGCAGTTCTTC. Protein: CASRYGTEPYNEQFF.

The chain couples TRBV10-3 to TRBJ2-1; weak D call: TRBD2 (7 bases). The CDR3 is 16 residues long. Trimming shortened V by 4 bases and J by 5 bases, and 18 bases separated the two germline ends. The germline V gene has CDR1 ENHRY and CDR2 SYGVKD. The CDR3 bases are TGTGCCATCAGTGGCTCCGGGGAGGGGGTGGACAATGAGCAGTTCTTC. Protein: CAISGSGEGVDNEQFF.

This clone was seen only once. The chain links TRBV7-7 to TRBJ2-1; 9 positions agree with TRBD2. The ends lost 3 bases at V and 8 bases at J; junction bases unmatched: 11. CDR1 and CDR2 (germline): SSHAT, FNYEAQ (reference sequence). CDR3 length equals 16 residues. The CDR3 sequence: CASSLWISGSTDEQFF. In DNA form, the CDR3 reads TGTGCCAGCAGCTTGTGGATTAGCGGGAGTACCGATGAGCAGTTCTTC.

V usage is TRBV10-3 and J usage is TRBJ2-7, with D possibly TRBD2 on 5 matching bases. The CDR3 spans 14 residues. Germline loops: CDR1 ENHRY, CDR2 SYGVKD. V shed 7 bases and J shed 1 base, with 14 bases lying between them. The DNA for the CDR3 is TGTGCCATCATGAGGGCCTGGCCATCCTACGAGCAGTACTTC. As protein: CAIMRAWPSYEQYF.

The chain couples TRBV27 to TRBJ2-1; 12 bases match TRBD2. The germline gives CDR1 MNHEY, CDR2 SMNVEV (reference sequence). V was pared by 4 bases and J by 9 bases, with 10 bases of the junction left unmatched. There are 16 residues in the CDR3. In nucleotides, the CDR3 is TGTGCCAGCAGTTCTAACCTGGGACTAGCGGGCGGTGAGCAGTTCTTC. Protein sequence: CASSSNLGLAGGEQFF.

This clone appeared a single time. CDR3 loop: CASSPGTGGQETQYF. CDR3 bases: TGCGCCAGCAGTCCCGGGACAGGGGGCCAGGAGACCCAGTACTTC. The chain employs TRBV5-1 and TRBJ2-5, with TRBD1 matching 12 bases. Germline lookup yields CDR1 SGHRS and CDR2 YFSETQ. The CDR3 totals 15 residues. V was clipped by 5 bases and J by 5 bases; unmatched bases: 7. The variable domain in full, completed from reference TRBV5-1 and TRBJ2-5, reads KAGVTQTPRYLIKTRGQQVTLSCSPISGHRSVSWYQQTPGQGLQFLFEYFSETQRNKGNFPGRFSGRQFSNSRSEMNVSTLELGDSALYLCASSPGTGGQETQYFGPGTRLLVL.

V and J are TRBV27 and TRBJ2-2; TRBD2 matches 9 bases. With 5 bases clipped from V and 0 bases from J, the junction kept 4 bases outside the gene matches. The germline V gene encodes CDR1 MNHEY and CDR2 SMNVEV (reference sequence). The CDR3 sequence is 16 residues long. CDR3 in DNA: TGTGCCAGCAGTGGGAGACTAGCGGCGAACACCGGGGAGCTGTTTTTT. It is translated as CASSGRLAANTGELFF.

This chain joins TRBV18 and TRBJ2-2, with a possible D match to TRBD2 (6 bases). Trimming took 6 bases from V and 5 from J, leaving 10 bases between them. The CDR3 consists of 13 residues. Germline V gene lookup returns CDR1 KGHSH and CDR2 LQKENI. CDR3 sequence (DNA): TGTGCCAGCTCCGGGACTCGGACCGGGGAGCTGTTTTTT. Residues: CASSGTRTGELFF.

The gene calls are TRBV6-5 and TRBJ2-2, with a possible D match to TRBD2 (6 bases). Germline V gene sequence: CDR1 MNHEY, CDR2 SVGAGI. This CDR3 comprises 16 residues. Between the trimmed V and J ends, which lost 0 bases and 5 bases, there was a span of 13 bases. The CDR3: CASSYSPGVRTGELFF. The DNA for the CDR3 is TGTGCCAGCAGTTACTCGCCGGGAGTGAGGACCGGGGAGCTGTTTTTT.